The entry below gives a single T cell receptor beta chain sequence along with its context. The data were taken from a study of identical twins. CDR3 size: 16 residues. Germline-derived CDR1 and CDR2 are MNHEY and SVGAGI. Trimming left V 2 bases short and J 1 base short, with 12 bases between. TCRdb itself ran the 5' RACE reads through MiXCR, one entry per CDR3 protein. The repertoire includes some 500,000 distinct CDR3 sequences, roughly an eighth of them detected once, and more than 0.8% sits in the top ten. The same specimen was also included in a second study, on yellow fever vaccine responses in identical twins.

The chain carries TRBV6-5 and TRBJ1-5, with D unresolved. The sequence was collected from a woman aged 18-30 years in good health. Sequences were obtained from CD4+ T cells sorted from blood. CDR3 bases: TGTGCCAGCAGTTACATCGGGCAGCTCAGCAATCAGCCCCAGCATTTT. Protein product: CASSYIGQLSNQPQHF.